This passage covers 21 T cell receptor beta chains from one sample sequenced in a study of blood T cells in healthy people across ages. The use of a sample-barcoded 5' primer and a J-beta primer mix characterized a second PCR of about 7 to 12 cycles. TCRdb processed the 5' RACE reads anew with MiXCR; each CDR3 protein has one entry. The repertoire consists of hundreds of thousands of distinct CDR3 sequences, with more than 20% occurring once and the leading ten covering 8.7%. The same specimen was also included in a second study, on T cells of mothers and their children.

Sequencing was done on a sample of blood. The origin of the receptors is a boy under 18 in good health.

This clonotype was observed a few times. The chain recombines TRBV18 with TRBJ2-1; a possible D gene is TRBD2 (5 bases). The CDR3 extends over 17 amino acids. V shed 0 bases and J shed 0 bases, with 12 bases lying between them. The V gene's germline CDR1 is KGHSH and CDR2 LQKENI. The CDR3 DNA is TGTGCCAGCTCACCACCCCTAGCCCTTTCCTCCTACAATGAGCAGTTCTTC. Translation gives CASSPPLALSSYNEQFF.

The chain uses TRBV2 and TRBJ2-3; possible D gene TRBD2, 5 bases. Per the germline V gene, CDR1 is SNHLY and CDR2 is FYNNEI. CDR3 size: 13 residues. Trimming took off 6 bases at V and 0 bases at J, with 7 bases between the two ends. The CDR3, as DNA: TGTGCCAGCAGCGGGGAAAGCACAGATACGCAGTATTTT. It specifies CASSGESTDTQYF.

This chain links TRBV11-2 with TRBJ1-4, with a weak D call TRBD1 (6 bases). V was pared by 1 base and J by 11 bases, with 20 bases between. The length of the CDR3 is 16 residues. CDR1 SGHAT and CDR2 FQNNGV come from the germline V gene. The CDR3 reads CASSLGPDSPRRKLFF. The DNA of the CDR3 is TGTGCCAGCAGCTTAGGGCCGGACAGCCCGAGGCGGAAACTGTTTTTT.

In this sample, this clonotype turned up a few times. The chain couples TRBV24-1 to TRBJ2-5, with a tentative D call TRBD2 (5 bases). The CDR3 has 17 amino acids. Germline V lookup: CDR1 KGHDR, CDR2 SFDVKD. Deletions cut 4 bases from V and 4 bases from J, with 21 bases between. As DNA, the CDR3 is TGTGCCACCAGTGACCCGAGGGTGGGTGCAACGGGAGAGACCCAGTACTTC. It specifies CATSDPRVGATGETQYF.

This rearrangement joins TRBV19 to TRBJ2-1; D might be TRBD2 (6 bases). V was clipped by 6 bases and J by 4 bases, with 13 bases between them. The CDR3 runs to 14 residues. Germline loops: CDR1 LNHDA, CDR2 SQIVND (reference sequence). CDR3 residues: CASSGGRGYNEQFF. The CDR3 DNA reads TGTGCCAGTAGCGGGGGACGGGGTTACAATGAGCAGTTCTTC.

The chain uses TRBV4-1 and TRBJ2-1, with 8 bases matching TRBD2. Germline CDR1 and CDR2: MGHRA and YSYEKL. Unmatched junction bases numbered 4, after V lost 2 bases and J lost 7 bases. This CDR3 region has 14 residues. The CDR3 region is CASSQSGTRNEQFF. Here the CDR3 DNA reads TGCGCCAGCAGCCAATCCGGGACTAGAAATGAGCAGTTCTTC.

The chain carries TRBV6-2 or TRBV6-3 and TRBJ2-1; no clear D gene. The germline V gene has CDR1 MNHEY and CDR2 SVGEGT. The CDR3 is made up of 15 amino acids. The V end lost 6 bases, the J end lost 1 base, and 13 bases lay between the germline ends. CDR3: CASRSLKGSYNEQFF. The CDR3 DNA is TGTGCCAGCAGATCACTTAAAGGGTCCTACAATGAGCAGTTCTTC.

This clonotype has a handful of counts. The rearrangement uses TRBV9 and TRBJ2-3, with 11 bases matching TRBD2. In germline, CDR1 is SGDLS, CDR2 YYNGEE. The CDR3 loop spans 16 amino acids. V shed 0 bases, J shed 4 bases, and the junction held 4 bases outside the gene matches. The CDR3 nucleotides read TGTGCCAGCAGCGTAGTGGGGGGACTAGCGGCAGATACGCAGTATTTT. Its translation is CASSVVGGLAADTQYF.

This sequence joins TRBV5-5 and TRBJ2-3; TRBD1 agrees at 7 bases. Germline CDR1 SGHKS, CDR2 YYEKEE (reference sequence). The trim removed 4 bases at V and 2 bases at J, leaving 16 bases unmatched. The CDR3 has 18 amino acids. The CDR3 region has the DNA TGTGCCAGCAGCCCACCCGGACAGGTCCGATTAAACACAGATACGCAGTATTTT. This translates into CASSPPGQVRLNTDTQYF.

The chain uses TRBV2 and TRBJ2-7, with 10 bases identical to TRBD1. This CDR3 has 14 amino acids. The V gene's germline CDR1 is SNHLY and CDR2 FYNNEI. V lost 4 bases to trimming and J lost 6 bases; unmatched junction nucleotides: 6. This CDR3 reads CASSAETGGLEQYF. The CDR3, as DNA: TGTGCCAGCAGTGCCGAGACAGGGGGCCTCGAGCAGTACTTC.

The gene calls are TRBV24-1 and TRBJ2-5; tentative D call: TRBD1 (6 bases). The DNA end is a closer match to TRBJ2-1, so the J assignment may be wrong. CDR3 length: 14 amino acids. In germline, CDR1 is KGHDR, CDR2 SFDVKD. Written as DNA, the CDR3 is TGTGCCGCCCAATCCACAGGGCTCCTCAATGAGCAGTTCTTC. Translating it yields CAAQSTGLLNEQFF.

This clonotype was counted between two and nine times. The CDR3 nucleotides read TGTGCCAGCAGCCGGACAGGAGTACAAGAGACCCAGTACTTC. It specifies CASSRTGVQETQYF. This chain links TRBV7-2 with TRBJ2-5, with TRBD1 matching over 7 bases. The length of the CDR3 is 14 residues. The trim removed 5 bases at V and 2 bases at J, leaving 5 bases unmatched. CDR1 SGHTA and CDR2 FQGNSA come from the germline V gene. Looking up the rest from reference TRBV7-2 and TRBJ2-5 gives the full variable domain: GAGVSQSPSNKVTEKGKDVELRCDPISGHTALYWYRQSLGQGLEFLIYFQGNSAPDKSGLPSDRFSAERTGGSVSTLTIQRTQQEDSAVYLCASSRTGVQETQYFGPGTRLLVL.

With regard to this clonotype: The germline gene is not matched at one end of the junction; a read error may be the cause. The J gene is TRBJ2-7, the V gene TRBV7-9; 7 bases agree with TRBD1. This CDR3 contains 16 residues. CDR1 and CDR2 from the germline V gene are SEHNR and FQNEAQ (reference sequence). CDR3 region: CASSLVQGLRSYERYF. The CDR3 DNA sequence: TGTGCCAGCAGCTTGGTACAGGGGCTAAGGTCCTACGAGCGGTACTTC. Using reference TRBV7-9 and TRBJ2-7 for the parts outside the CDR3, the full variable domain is DTGVSQNPRHKITKRGQNVTFRCDPISEHNRLYWYRQTLGQGPEFLTYFQNEAQLEKSRLLSDRFSAERPKGSFSTLEIQRTEQGDSAMYLCASSLVQGLRSYERYFGPGTRLTVT.

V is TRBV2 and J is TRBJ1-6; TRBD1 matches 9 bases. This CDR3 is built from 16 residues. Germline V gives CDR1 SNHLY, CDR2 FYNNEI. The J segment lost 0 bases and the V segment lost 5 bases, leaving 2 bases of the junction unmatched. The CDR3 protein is CASSIQGASYNSPLHF. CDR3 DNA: TGTGCCAGCAGTATACAGGGGGCCTCCTATAATTCACCCCTCCACTTT.

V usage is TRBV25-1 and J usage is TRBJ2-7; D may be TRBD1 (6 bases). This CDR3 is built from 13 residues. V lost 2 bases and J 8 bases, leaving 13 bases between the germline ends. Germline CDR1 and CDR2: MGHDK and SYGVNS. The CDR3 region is CASSERGRGKQYF. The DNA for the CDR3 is TGTGCCAGCAGTGAAAGGGGGAGAGGGAAGCAGTACTTC.

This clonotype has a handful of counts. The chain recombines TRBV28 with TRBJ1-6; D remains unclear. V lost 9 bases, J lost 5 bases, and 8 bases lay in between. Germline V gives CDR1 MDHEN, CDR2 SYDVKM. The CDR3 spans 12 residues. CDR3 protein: CASSEDNSPLHF. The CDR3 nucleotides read TGTGCCAGTTCGGAGGATAATTCACCCCTCCACTTT.

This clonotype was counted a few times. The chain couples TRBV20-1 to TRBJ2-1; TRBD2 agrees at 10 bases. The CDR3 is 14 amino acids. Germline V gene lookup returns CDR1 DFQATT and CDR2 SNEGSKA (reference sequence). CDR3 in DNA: TGCAGCATGGCCCTAGCGGGAGTCTACAATGAGCAGTTCTTC. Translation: CSMALAGVYNEQFF.

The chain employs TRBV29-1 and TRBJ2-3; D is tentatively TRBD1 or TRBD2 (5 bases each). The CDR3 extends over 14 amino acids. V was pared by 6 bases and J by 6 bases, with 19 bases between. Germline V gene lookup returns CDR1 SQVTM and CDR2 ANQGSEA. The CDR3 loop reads CSVETGPYTDTQYF. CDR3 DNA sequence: TGCAGCGTAGAAACGGGACCCTACACGGATACGCAGTATTTT.

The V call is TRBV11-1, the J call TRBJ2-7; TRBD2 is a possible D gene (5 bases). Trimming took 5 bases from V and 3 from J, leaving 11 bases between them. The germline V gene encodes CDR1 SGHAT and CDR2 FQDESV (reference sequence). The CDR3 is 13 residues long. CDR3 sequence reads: CASSRAEGYEQYF. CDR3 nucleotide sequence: TGTGCCAGCAGCCGAGCAGAGGGCTACGAGCAGTACTTC.

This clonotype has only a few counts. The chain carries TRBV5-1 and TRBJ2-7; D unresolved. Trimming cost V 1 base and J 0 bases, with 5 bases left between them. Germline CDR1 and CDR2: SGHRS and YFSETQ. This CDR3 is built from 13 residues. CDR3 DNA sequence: TGCGCCAGCAGCTTGCGCCTCTCCTACGAGCAGTACTTC. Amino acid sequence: CASSLRLSYEQYF.

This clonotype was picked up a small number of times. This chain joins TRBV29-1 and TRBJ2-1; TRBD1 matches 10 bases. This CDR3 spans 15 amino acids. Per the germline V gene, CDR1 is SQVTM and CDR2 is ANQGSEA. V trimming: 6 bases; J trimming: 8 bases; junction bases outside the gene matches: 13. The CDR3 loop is CSVGWTGGFEDEQFF. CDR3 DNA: TGCAGCGTGGGGTGGACAGGGGGTTTCGAGGATGAGCAGTTCTTC.